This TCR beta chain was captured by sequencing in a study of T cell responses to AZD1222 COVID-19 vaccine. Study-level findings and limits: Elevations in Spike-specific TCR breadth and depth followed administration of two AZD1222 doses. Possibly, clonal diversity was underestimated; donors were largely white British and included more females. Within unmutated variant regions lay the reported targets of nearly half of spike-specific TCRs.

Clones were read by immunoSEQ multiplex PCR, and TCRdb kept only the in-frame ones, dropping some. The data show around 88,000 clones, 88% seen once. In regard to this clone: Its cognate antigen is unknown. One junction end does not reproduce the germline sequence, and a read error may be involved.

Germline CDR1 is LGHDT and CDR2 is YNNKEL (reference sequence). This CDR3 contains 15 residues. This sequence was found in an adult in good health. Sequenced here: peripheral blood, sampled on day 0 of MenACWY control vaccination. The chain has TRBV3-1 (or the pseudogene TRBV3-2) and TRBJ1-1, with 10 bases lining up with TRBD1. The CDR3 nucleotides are TGTGCCAGCAGCCAGGGGGGACAGGGGAACGCTGAAGCTTTCTTT. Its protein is CASSQGGQGNAEAFF.